What follows are 2 T cell receptor beta chains derived from one specimen sequenced in a study of T cell responses to AZD1222 COVID-19 vaccine (dated by TCRdb to the early 2020s). The time point tag for this specimen amounts to: about 28 days (+/-7) after the second vaccine dose. Library method: the immunoSEQ multiplex PCR assay. TCRdb carries this immuneACCESS record with in-frame sequences only. Its versions omit some clonotypes, under half of them owing to an unresolved V gene in the studies checked, with the rest unexplained. The sample table records around 190,000 clones; approximately 94% of these occur just once. The ten largest account for under 2% of the sample. This sample comprised peripheral blood, obtained 28 days after the second AZD1222 dose. The receptors here all came from an adult who received the AZD1222 COVID-19 vaccine.

This clone has just a few counts. The chain joins TRBV2 to TRBJ1-5; 7 bases fit TRBD1. Losses at the gene ends were 5 bases for V and 4 bases for J; bases not matched to a gene: 5. Germline assignment: CDR1 SNHLY and CDR2 FYNNEI. This CDR3 has 14 residues. CDR3 bases: TGTGCCAGCAGTCTCACAGGGGAGAATCAGCCCCAGCATTTT. The encoded protein is CASSLTGENQPQHF.

The chain uses TRBV30 and TRBJ1-2, with D possibly matching TRBD1 (6 bases). The CDR3 covers 15 residues. CDR1 is GTSNPN, CDR2 SVGIG, per germline (reference sequence). Trimming took 2 bases from V and 0 from J, leaving 13 bases between them. CDR3 region: CAWSPDRRANYGYTF. The CDR3 nucleotides are TGTGCCTGGAGTCCTGACAGGAGAGCTAACTATGGCTACACCTTC.